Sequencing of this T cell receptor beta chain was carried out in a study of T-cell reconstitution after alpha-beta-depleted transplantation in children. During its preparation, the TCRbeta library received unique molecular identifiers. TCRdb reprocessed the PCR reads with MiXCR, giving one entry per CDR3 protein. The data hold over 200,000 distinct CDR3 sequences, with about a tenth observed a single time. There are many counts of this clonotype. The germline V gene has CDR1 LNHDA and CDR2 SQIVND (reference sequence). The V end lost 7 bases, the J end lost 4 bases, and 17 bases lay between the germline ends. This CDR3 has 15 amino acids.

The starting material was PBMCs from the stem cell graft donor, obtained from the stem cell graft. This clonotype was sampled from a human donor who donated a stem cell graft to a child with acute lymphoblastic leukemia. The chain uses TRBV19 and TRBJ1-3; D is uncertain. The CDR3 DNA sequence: TGTGCCAGTAAGGATCGTACGGGCTCCGGAAACACCATATATTTT. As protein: CASKDRTGSGNTIYF.